The sequence of this TCR beta chain was determined in a study of cytotoxic CD8 clonotypes in ibrutinib-treated CLL (dated by TCRdb to the early 2020s). About the full investigation: The cohort had 11 relapsed/refractory and 15 treatment-naive patients; some 17 were IGHV unmutated. Cryopreserved peripheral blood mononuclear cells were obtained before treatment, at response, and at either sustained remission or disease progression. An average of 255,043 productive templates and 94,082 productive rearrangements was obtained per sample. Of the approximately 94 people in the trial, some 28 had longitudinal samples available. Response samples were taken after a median of 12 months on treatment, ranging from about 6 to 40 months. Partial responses were observed in approximately 24 patients and complete responses in 2; after a median follow-up of around 68 months, remission was maintained in roughly 15 patients and progression was observed in some 12. Overall results and qualifications from the work: At ibrutinib response clonality went up, during sustained remission it held steady, and at progression it dropped back toward baseline. Baseline clonality was found to be higher than that of age-matched healthy donors and was strongly correlated with circulating CD8+ T-cell counts. Public clonotypes were rare and either shrank or stayed stable during treatment, and the rise in clonality at ibrutinib response reflected expansion of private clonotypes. Sampling times were not matched between sustained-remission and progressing patients, and lymph node repertoires were not studied.

This clone was seen more than once but under ten times. The antigen it recognizes is unknown. No much larger clone exists at a distance of one base, and base qualities are not known. A MiSeq instrument was used for deep resolution sequencing, which targeted depths ranging from 1 in 1 million up to 1 in 200,000 T cells, with coverage averaging 10x for each clonotype. The immunoSEQ hsTCRB Kit was used to generate the TCR beta libraries. Concerning the study's data processing: The data were analyzed with ImmunoSEQ Analyzer and ImmunoSEQ Data Assistant, and V, D and J gene assignments followed IMGT definitions. Clonality, which ranges from 0 to 1, was calculated as one minus the normalized Shannon entropy of productive rearrangement frequencies. Public clonotype analysis was restricted to overrepresented clonotypes comprising at least 0.05% of each patient's repertoire. Repertoires from some twelve age-matched healthy donors in immuneACCESS were used as clonality controls. The table comes from immuneACCESS by way of TCRdb, which keeps in-frame sequences with V and J called. Part of the clones is missing from these tables; in studies checked, under half for an unresolved V gene and the rest for unknown reasons. That table furnishes V, J and clone size, whereas the DNA furnished D and trimming. Recorded for this sample are about 310,000 clones; 80% of them occurred a single time. Of the sample, roughly 6.3% is held by the ten largest clones.

Around 2 micrograms of genomic DNA were extracted from cryopreserved PBMCs for TCR beta library preparation. High-throughput TCR beta sequencing was performed on longitudinal blood samples from CLL patients receiving ibrutinib monotherapy. Patients were enrolled in a phase 2 open-label single-center ibrutinib monotherapy trial. The sample consisted of PBMCs, taken before ibrutinib treatment. The sequence was collected from a human donor with chronic lymphocytic leukemia.

The sequence in DNA is TGCGCCAGCAGCTTGATGCCCCTAGCGGGAGGAATTTCCTACAATGAGCAGTTCTTC. It translates to CASSLMPLAGGISYNEQFF. The sequence links TRBV5-1 to TRBJ2-1, with 11 middle bases fitting TRBD2. The germline V gene encodes CDR1 SGHRS and CDR2 YFSETQ. Here V drops 1 base and J drops 1 base, and the junction holds 10 bases not matched to any gene. Inclusive of the bounding cysteine and phenylalanine, the CDR3 is 19 residues long. Kept here is only the CDR3 DNA, which spans 57 bases and is read in frame from base 1.